This T cell receptor beta chain was captured in a study of CD8 T cells in Susac syndrome (dated by TCRdb to between 2017 and 2020). As for the study more broadly: The study used repertoire sequencing to test whether antigen drove CD8+ T cell activation and differentiation in Susac syndrome.

High-throughput TCR beta sequencing profiled peripheral blood CD8+ and CD4+ T cells from healthy donors, Susac syndrome patients and multiple sclerosis patients. Healthy donors were included as age- and sex-matched controls. CD8+ TEMRA cells were enriched by FACS, while bulk CD8+ and CD4+ T cells were purified by magnetic negative isolation. Blood was drawn into EDTA tubes, processed within 24 hours, and PBMCs were isolated by density gradient centrifugation. PBMCs intended for TCR sequencing were cryopreserved in liquid nitrogen and thawed later in a water bath at 37 degrees C. The sorted or isolated CD4+, CD8+ and CD8+ TEMRA cells had a purity of 90% or higher. RNA was extracted with the RNeasy kit and roughly 0.5 to 1 ug was reverse transcribed using random hexamers. TCR beta CDR3 regions were amplified with the immunoSEQ multiplex PCR assay covering 54 Vbeta and 13 Jbeta segments. To correct PCR amplification bias, a synthetic template baseline was used for both primer optimization and computational correction. The authors' analysis ran thus. Reads were assigned to V, D and J genes according to IMGT and analyzed in immunoSEQ Analyzer, with only productive sequences retained. To calculate clonality, Shannon entropy was normalized by log2 of the number of productive unique sequences and then subtracted from one. For each patient and control, public and private clones were evaluated within the 100 most prevalent clones. A clone was defined as Susac-specific if it was absent from the healthy and MS cohorts, from 1052 published viral clones and from other ImmuneACCESS disease sequences. TCRdb's own reprocessing of the public reads used fastp at Q25 and MiXCR and kept productive beta chains. Duplicate CDR3 protein sequences are folded into a single record with the most common DNA and genes. It is TCRdb's table, rather than the study itself, that gives the V and J calls and clone size. This sample has more than 100,000 distinct CDR3 sequences in its table, and around 96% of those were observed once. The ten largest clones take up more than 0.09% of the sample.

Between the V and J ends, shortened by 5 bases and 7 bases respectively, the junction contains 15 bases. Counted from cysteine to phenylalanine, this CDR3 has 14 amino acids. Only CDR3 DNA is held: 42 bases, read in frame from base 1. According to the germline V gene (reference sequence), CDR1 reads SEHNR and CDR2 reads FQNEAQ. As for this clonotype: The specificity of this receptor is unknown. No base quality values were provided; no much bigger clone lies one nucleotide off.

Points the paper makes about the study in general: The TCR sequencing and HLA analysis was acknowledged to have included a relatively small number of individuals.

This TCR was recovered from a human donor in good health. The sequencing input was CD4+ T cells from PBMCs. This receptor chain uses TRBV7-9 and TRBJ2-1; the D gene assignment is ambiguous. The CDR3 reads as follows: CASSLQVTRNEQFF. The DNA sequence reads TGTGCCAGCAGCCTCCAAGTAACGCGAAATGAGCAGTTCTTC.